The next 14 T cell receptor beta chains were all read from a single sample in a study of cytomegalovirus exposure and HLA in healthy donors. Primers for the PCR totalled 60 Vbeta and 13 Jbeta. Sequencing was performed with immunoSEQ multiplex PCR; in TCRdb, only in-frame clones are kept and a portion is missing. Among some 120,000 clones listed, 65% to 80% were seen once. Sequencing used PBMCs. The origin of the receptors is a human donor in good health.

The rearrangement joins TRBV6-1 to TRBJ1-1; 9 bases match TRBD1. This CDR3 contains 15 residues. The J segment lost 5 bases and the V segment lost 6 bases, leaving 10 bases of the junction unmatched. From germline, CDR1 is MNHNS and CDR2 SASEGT. CDR3 bases: TGTGCCAGCAGGGAATGGACAGGGGCCGGGACTGAAGCTTTCTTT. The encoded protein is CASREWTGAGTEAFF.

The V call is TRBV5-4, the J call TRBJ2-3; TRBD1 might be the D (6 bases). The germline V gene has CDR1 SGHNT and CDR2 YYREEE (reference sequence). V was pared by 2 bases and J by 2 bases, with 12 bases between. This CDR3 has 15 amino acids. This CDR3 is CASSFRGRPTDTQYF. In DNA form, the CDR3 reads TGTGCCAGCAGCTTCAGGGGAAGACCCACAGATACGCAGTATTTT.

The chain is built from TRBV11-1 and TRBJ2-1; the match to TRBD2 covers 13 bases. Germline CDR1 is SGHAT and CDR2 is FQDESV (reference sequence). The CDR3 is 14 amino acids. Trimming at V came to 5 bases and at J to 12 bases, leaving 7 bases not matched to a gene. CDR3 amino acids: CASSRTSGSAPQFF. CDR3 coding DNA: TGTGCCAGCAGCCGGACTAGCGGGAGCGCTCCGCAGTTCTTC.

The chain carries TRBV15 and TRBJ2-5; 9 bases align to TRBD1. The J call may not be correct, given that the DNA end is closer to TRBJ2-7. CDR1 and CDR2 from the germline V gene are LNHNV and YYDKDF (reference sequence). The CDR3 extends over 15 amino acids. This CDR3 is CATSRGGQGSYEQYF. The CDR3 region has the DNA TGTGCCACCAGCAGAGGGGGACAGGGCTCCTACGAGCAGTACTTC.

The V call is TRBV19, the J call TRBJ2-6, with D tentatively TRBD2 (5 bases). With 5 bases removed from V and 6 bases from J, the gap between germline ends came to 14 bases. The CDR3 runs 15 residues. Germline V CDR1 and CDR2: LNHDA, SQIVND (reference sequence). The CDR3 DNA is TGTGCCAGTAGTCGGGGAATCGGAGAGGCCAACGTCCTGACTTTC. Protein sequence: CASSRGIGEANVLTF.

This chain links TRBV7-9 with TRBJ2-7, with 7 bases that match TRBD2. Germline values: CDR1 SEHNR, CDR2 FQNEAQ (reference sequence). The CDR3 is 16 residues long. J lost 4 bases, V lost 5 bases, and 14 bases had no gene match. The chain's CDR3 is CASSPSPGGSQYEQYF. CDR3 bases: TGTGCCAGCAGCCCATCCCCGGGCGGGAGTCAGTACGAGCAGTACTTC.

Here the CDR3 reads CASSSVGQGGTDTQYF. CDR3 sequence (DNA): TGCGCCAGCAGCTCGGTCGGACAGGGCGGCACAGATACGCAGTATTTT. The V gene is TRBV5-1, the J gene TRBJ2-3, with 8 bases identical to TRBD1. The germline V gene encodes CDR1 SGHRS and CDR2 YFSETQ. After removal of 3 bases from V and 1 base from J, the junction contained 7 bases not matched to a gene. CDR3 length: 16 amino acids.

The rearrangement uses TRBV9 and TRBJ2-1; 13 bases align to TRBD2. The trim removed 3 bases at V and 4 bases at J, leaving 13 bases unmatched. This CDR3 comprises 19 residues. CDR1 SGDLS and CDR2 YYNGEE come from the germline V gene. CDR3 sequence reads: CASSAVTSGRASRYNEQFF. In DNA form, the CDR3 reads TGTGCCAGCAGCGCCGTTACTAGCGGGAGGGCGTCTCGGTACAATGAGCAGTTCTTC.

The chain uses TRBV9 and TRBJ1-4; D not resolved. The germline V gene has CDR1 SGDLS and CDR2 YYNGEE. Between the trimmed V and J ends, which lost 1 base and 7 bases, there was a span of 11 bases. This CDR3 contains 14 residues. CDR3 DNA: TGTGCCAGCAGCGTACGGGAGGTACCTGAAAAACTGTTTTTT. This encodes CASSVREVPEKLFF.

The chain has TRBV29-1 and TRBJ2-3; 9 bases agree with TRBD2. Germline lookup yields CDR1 SQVTM and CDR2 ANQGSEA. CDR3 length: 16 residues. Trimming cost V 6 bases and J 3 bases; bases outside gene matches: 13. CDR3 DNA: TGCAGCGTAAGACTAGTGGCGGGAGGGTTTACAGATACGCAGTATTTT. Its protein product is CSVRLVAGGFTDTQYF.

CDR3: CASSGPGGVTDTQYF. DNA of the CDR3: TGTGCCAGCAGCGGGCCGGGGGGAGTGACAGATACGCAGTATTTT. This sequence joins TRBV2 and TRBJ2-3; 7 bases match TRBD2. CDR1 and CDR2 (germline): SNHLY, FYNNEI. After removal of 6 bases from V and 3 bases from J, the junction contained 9 bases not matched to a gene. The CDR3 runs to 15 residues. The complete variable domain, with remaining parts taken from reference TRBV2 and TRBJ2-3, reads EPEVTQTPSHQVTQMGQEVILRCVPISNHLYFYWYRQILGQKVEFLVSFYNNEISEKSEIFDDQFSVERPDGSNFTLKIRSTKLEDSAMYFCASSGPGGVTDTQYFGPGTRLTVL.

This chain connects TRBV5-1 to TRBJ2-7; D is uncertain. The germline CDR1 and CDR2 sequences are SGHRS and YFSETQ. The CDR3 totals 16 residues. V gave up 1 base and J gave up 0 bases, with 14 bases separating them. CDR3 in DNA: TGCGCCAGCAGCTTGACCCCTGTAGCCCGCTCCTACGAGCAGTACTTC. Its translation: CASSLTPVARSYEQYF.

The J gene is TRBJ2-1, the V gene TRBV2, with D possibly being TRBD2 (6 bases). Between the trimmed V and J ends, which lost 8 bases and 4 bases, there was a span of 12 bases. Germline V gives CDR1 SNHLY, CDR2 FYNNEI. The CDR3 consists of 13 residues. DNA for the CDR3: TGTGCCAGCGAGGGGACTGTTTACAATGAGCAGTTCTTC. This gives the protein CASEGTVYNEQFF.

The V and J genes are TRBV5-1 and TRBJ2-3, with D tentatively TRBD2 (5 bases). The CDR3 has 17 amino acids. The V gene's germline CDR1 is SGHRS and CDR2 YFSETQ. The ends were cut back, 0 bases at V and 4 bases at J, with 18 bases in the middle. CDR3 sequence: CASSLGSGGRPPDTQYF. The CDR3 coding sequence is TGCGCCAGCAGCTTGGGGTCGGGTGGGAGACCCCCAGATACGCAGTATTTT. Using reference TRBV5-1 and TRBJ2-3 for the parts outside the CDR3, the full variable domain is KAGVTQTPRYLIKTRGQQVTLSCSPISGHRSVSWYQQTPGQGLQFLFEYFSETQRNKGNFPGRFSGRQFSNSRSEMNVSTLELGDSALYLCASSLGSGGRPPDTQYFGPGTRLTVL.